This TCR beta chain stems from a study of beta chain features in type 1 diabetes. V was shortened by 2 bases and J by 4 bases, with 7 bases between the two germline ends. Germline CDR1 and CDR2: LGHNA and YSLEER. The CDR3 spans 13 residues. Investigators reverse transcribed all isolated RNA, so they sequenced expressed TCRB transcripts. Measured with immunoSEQ multiplex PCR; TCRdb has only the in-frame clones, and not every one. The sample has about 320,000 clones; approximately 15% are singletons. This receptor was obtained from a young man in good health. Material: central memory CD4+ T cells from blood. This sequence joins TRBV4-3 and TRBJ2-3; D might be TRBD1 (6 bases). As DNA, the CDR3 is TGCGCCAGCAGCCAAACAGGGCCAGATACGCAGTATTTT. The encoded protein is CASSQTGPDTQYF.